These 21 T cell receptor beta chains came from one sample sequenced in a study of post-analysis software for immune sequencing data. General observations from the study: Four to six TRBV segments, including TRBV5-6, TRBV5-1 and TRBV20-1, were more frequent in patients than controls.

cDNA libraries for TCR beta contained unique molecular identifiers. TCRdb ran MiXCR on the PCR reads and lists one entry per CDR3 protein. Among some 690,000 distinct CDR3 sequences, approximately 59% were seen once, and the ten largest hold over 9%. The antigens these receptors bind are not known. The sequenced material came from blood. All receptors come from a girl aged 2 to 10 with multiple sclerosis.

The J gene is TRBJ2-1, the V gene TRBV10-3, with 7 bases fitting TRBD1. The CDR3 length is 15 residues. The germline gives CDR1 ENHRY, CDR2 SYGVKD. With V trimmed by 5 bases and J by 5 bases, 9 bases remained unmatched. Here the CDR3 reads CAISQLTGKNNEQFF. The CDR3 DNA sequence: TGTGCCATCAGTCAGCTGACAGGGAAGAACAATGAGCAGTTCTTC.

The chain has TRBV20-1 and TRBJ2-5; tentatively, D is TRBD2 (6 bases). The V gene lost 5 bases and the J gene lost 1 base, with 11 bases spanning the gap. Germline CDR1 is DFQATT and CDR2 is SNEGSKA (reference sequence). The CDR3 is made up of 13 amino acids. CDR3 bases: TGCAGTGCTTCGCGGGGTGTCCAAGAGACCCAGTACTTC. Amino acids: CSASRGVQETQYF.

The chain uses TRBV19 and TRBJ1-2; D is possibly TRBD1 (6 bases). Germline CDR1 reads LNHDA; CDR2 reads SQIVND (reference sequence). The CDR3 runs 14 residues. With 6 bases removed from V and 1 base from J, the gap between germline ends came to 12 bases. The CDR3 sequence is CASSRDTFNYGYTF. CDR3 DNA: TGTGCCAGTAGCCGGGACACCTTTAACTATGGCTACACCTTC.

The rearrangement uses TRBV25-1 and TRBJ1-2; unclear D gene. This CDR3 contains 14 residues. Looked up from germline, CDR1 is MGHDK and CDR2 is SYGVNS. V gave up 3 bases and J gave up 4 bases, with 12 bases separating them. The CDR3: CASSDTVTSYGYTF. The CDR3 DNA reads TGTGCCAGCAGTGACACAGTCACCTCCTATGGCTACACCTTC.

In this sample, this clonotype turned up a few times. The gene calls are TRBV2 and TRBJ2-2, with D perhaps being TRBD1 or TRBD2 (5 bases each). The germline gives CDR1 SNHLY, CDR2 FYNNEI. This CDR3 is built from 12 residues. V shed 6 bases and J shed 3 bases, with 5 bases lying between them. This chain's CDR3 is CASRGDTGELFF. As DNA, the CDR3 is TGTGCCAGCAGGGGGGACACCGGGGAGCTGTTTTTT.

This chain links TRBV20-1 with TRBJ2-5, with D perhaps matching TRBD1 (5 bases). The CDR3 extends over 14 amino acids. V was pared by 0 bases and J by 3 bases, with 11 bases between. The germline CDR1 and CDR2 sequences are DFQATT and SNEGSKA (reference sequence). The CDR3 bases are TGCAGTGCTAGAGATTGGGCAGGGAAAGAGACCCAGTACTTC. The encoded protein is CSARDWAGKETQYF.

V is TRBV7-8 and J is TRBJ2-7; 8 nucleotides line up with TRBD2. CDR1 is SGHVS, CDR2 FQNEAQ, per germline. Trimming took 5 bases from V and 7 from J; bases not matched to a gene: 13. The CDR3 spans 15 residues. The CDR3 region is CASSLGLAIYNEQYF. Here the CDR3 DNA reads TGTGCCAGCAGCCTCGGACTAGCTATATACAATGAGCAGTACTTC. Using reference TRBV7-8 and TRBJ2-7 for the parts outside the CDR3, the full variable domain is GAGVSQSPRYKVAKRGQDVALRCDPISGHVSLFWYQQALGQGPEFLTYFQNEAQLDKSGLPSDRFFAERPEGSVSTLKIQRTQQEDSAVYLCASSLGLAIYNEQYFGPGTRLTVT.

The V and J genes are TRBV9 and TRBJ2-1; TRBD2 aligns across 7 bases. This CDR3 comprises 17 residues. The V segment lost 1 base and the J segment 10 bases; nucleotides outside the gene matches: 17. CDR1 SGDLS and CDR2 YYNGEE come from the germline V gene. CDR3 region: CASSVYGGGEGDPEQFF. The CDR3 DNA reads TGTGCCAGCAGCGTATACGGGGGAGGGGAGGGAGACCCGGAGCAGTTCTTC.

V gene TRBV5-6 combines with J gene TRBJ2-1, with 7 bases fitting TRBD2. Germline CDR1 SGHDT, CDR2 YYEEEE. This CDR3 spans 14 amino acids. V lost 3 bases, J lost 9 bases, and 9 bases stayed unmatched. CDR3 loop: CASSWPGRATEQFF. DNA for the CDR3: TGTGCCAGCAGCTGGCCTGGGAGGGCAACTGAGCAGTTCTTC.

This clonotype was observed once. The chain is built from TRBV28 and TRBJ1-2; a weak D match, TRBD1 (5 bases). Germline V gene sequence: CDR1 MDHEN, CDR2 SYDVKM. V lost 10 bases, J lost 5 bases, and 8 bases lay in between. CDR3 length: 10 residues. CDR3 in DNA: TGTGCCACTTCAGGGTATGGCTACACCTTC. It codes for CATSGYGYTF.

This CDR3 is CSARQGPTYNEQFF. As DNA, the CDR3 is TGCAGTGCTAGACAGGGGCCAACCTACAATGAGCAGTTCTTC. The chain combines TRBV20-1 with TRBJ2-1; a weak D match, TRBD1 (6 bases). The ends were cut back, 2 bases at V and 2 bases at J, with 10 bases in the middle. This CDR3 contains 14 residues. Germline values: CDR1 DFQATT, CDR2 SNEGSKA (reference sequence).

The chain couples TRBV29-1 to TRBJ2-3, with D unresolved. Per the germline V gene, CDR1 is SQVTM and CDR2 is ANQGSEA. The CDR3 spans 14 residues. V was pared by 1 base and J by 0 bases, with 8 bases between. The CDR3 region is CSVEGGPSTDTQYF. Here the CDR3 DNA reads TGCAGCGTTGAAGGTGGACCTAGCACAGATACGCAGTATTTT.

The V and J genes are TRBV29-1 and TRBJ1-2; 12 bases map to TRBD1. The V gene's germline CDR1 is SQVTM and CDR2 ANQGSEA. V dropped 6 bases and J dropped 7; count of bases not matched to a gene: 9. The CDR3 runs 14 residues. CDR3 in amino acids: CSVVGQGAMSGYTF. CDR3 in DNA: TGCAGCGTGGTGGGACAGGGGGCCATGAGTGGCTACACCTTC.

This clonotype appeared once. The chain uses TRBV20-1 and TRBJ2-1; 11 bases agree with TRBD1. V trimming: 6 bases; J trimming: 10 bases; junction bases outside the gene matches: 11. This CDR3 comprises 14 residues. In germline, CDR1 is DFQATT, CDR2 SNEGSKA (reference sequence). CDR3 DNA: TGCAGTGCCCTAGGGACAGGGGGAGAGTGGGAGCAGTTCTTC. This translates into CSALGTGGEWEQFF.

The rearrangement joins TRBV29-1 to TRBJ1-1; 7 nucleotides match TRBD1. After removal of 6 bases from V and 0 bases from J, the junction contained 4 bases not matched to a gene. CDR3 length: 13 residues. From germline, CDR1 is SQVTM and CDR2 ANQGSEA. CDR3 sequence (DNA): TGCAGCGTGCGACAGGGATTGAACACTGAAGCTTTCTTT. Its protein is CSVRQGLNTEAFF.

The V call is TRBV12-3 or TRBV12-4, the J call TRBJ1-2, with D unclear. CDR3 size: 13 residues. Trimming removed 6 bases from V and 4 bases from J, with 12 bases in between. The CDR3 region has the DNA TGTGCCAGCAGCCCCGGGAGCGCCTATGGCTACACCTTC. Protein sequence: CASSPGSAYGYTF.

The chain is built from TRBV5-1 and TRBJ1-1; 8 bases match TRBD1. Germline assignment: CDR1 SGHRS and CDR2 YFSETQ. The CDR3 length is 14 residues. Trimming took 4 bases from V and 5 from J; bases not matched to a gene: 7. The CDR3 coding sequence is TGCGCCAGCAGCGCGGGACAGGTTAAAACTGAAGCTTTCTTT. Encoded protein: CASSAGQVKTEAFF.

The rearrangement joins TRBV12-3 or TRBV12-4 to TRBJ1-2; no clear D gene. This CDR3 is 12 amino acids long. V lost 2 bases, J lost 6 bases, and 7 bases lay in between. The CDR3 loop is CASSLTYDGYTF. The CDR3 nucleotides are TGTGCCAGCAGTTTAACGTACGATGGCTACACCTTC.

This clonotype appeared a single time. The gene calls are TRBV5-1 and TRBJ2-7, with TRBD2 matching over 10 bases. The CDR3 has 15 amino acids. Germline V gene lookup returns CDR1 SGHRS and CDR2 YFSETQ. Trimming cost V 0 bases and J 5 bases; bases outside gene matches: 5. CDR3 protein: CASSLAGLALNEQYF. DNA of the CDR3: TGCGCCAGCAGCTTGGCGGGACTAGCGCTCAACGAGCAGTACTTC.

This chain joins TRBV10-3 and TRBJ1-2; 7 bases map to TRBD1. With V trimmed by 8 bases and J by 4 bases, 13 bases remained unmatched. Germline V lookup: CDR1 ENHRY, CDR2 SYGVKD. This CDR3 comprises 15 residues. CDR3 nucleotide sequence: TGTGCCATCCTCAACCCCGACAGGGCCATCTATGGCTACACCTTC. Its protein product is CAILNPDRAIYGYTF.

This clonotype was picked up one time. This rearrangement joins TRBV27 to TRBJ1-5; no clear D. The V end was cut by 3 bases, the J end by 5 bases, with 11 bases between. The CDR3 extends over 14 amino acids. CDR1 is MNHEY and CDR2 is SMNVEV in the germline V gene (reference sequence). The chain's CDR3 is CASSLLGGYQPQHF. Written as DNA, the CDR3 is TGTGCCAGCAGTTTGCTCGGAGGATATCAGCCCCAGCATTTT.